The source of this T cell receptor (beta chain) is a study of blood T cell repertoires in COVID-19. For the study at large: T cells, B-cell-depleted T cells, or PBMCs supplied cDNA or gDNA.

Libraries were prepared by immunoSEQ multiplex PCR; TCRdb keeps only in-frame clonotypes and omits some of them. The sample records around 230,000 clones, about nine tenths being singletons. This TCR derives from a man aged 50 to 60 with COVID-19, enrolled during active disease. The material sequenced was peripheral blood.

CDR3 sequence reads: CASSERPGDNYGYTF. The CDR3 DNA reads TGTGCCAGCAGTGAGAGGCCAGGGGATAACTATGGCTACACCTTC. The V and J genes are TRBV2 and TRBJ1-2; possibly TRBD1 for D (6 bases). The length of the CDR3 is 15 residues. V lost 3 bases and J 1 base, leaving 12 bases between the germline ends. CDR1 is SNHLY and CDR2 is FYNNEI in the germline V gene.